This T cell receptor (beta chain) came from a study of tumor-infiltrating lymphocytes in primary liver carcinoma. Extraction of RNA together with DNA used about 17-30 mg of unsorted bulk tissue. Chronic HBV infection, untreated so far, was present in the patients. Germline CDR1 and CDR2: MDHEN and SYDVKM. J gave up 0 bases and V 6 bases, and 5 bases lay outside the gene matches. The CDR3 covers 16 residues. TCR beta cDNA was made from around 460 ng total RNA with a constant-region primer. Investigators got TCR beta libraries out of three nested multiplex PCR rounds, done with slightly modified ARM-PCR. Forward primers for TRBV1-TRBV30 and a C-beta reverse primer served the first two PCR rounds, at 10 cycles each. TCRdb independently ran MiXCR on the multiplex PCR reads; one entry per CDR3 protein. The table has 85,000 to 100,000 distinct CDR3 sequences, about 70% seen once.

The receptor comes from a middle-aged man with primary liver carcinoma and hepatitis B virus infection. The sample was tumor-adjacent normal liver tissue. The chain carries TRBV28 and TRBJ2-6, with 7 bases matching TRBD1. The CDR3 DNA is TGTGCCAGCAGGCAAACAGGGGCCTCTGGGGCCAACGTCCTGACTTTC. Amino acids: CASRQTGASGANVLTF.